Reported below is one T cell receptor (beta chain). The antigen remains unidentified. The CDR3 runs 11 residues. CDR1 is MNHEY and CDR2 is SMNVEV in the germline V gene (reference sequence). TRB cDNA was prepared as libraries by UMI-labeled 5' RACE. TCRdb re-called the 5' RACE reads and gives one entry per CDR3 protein, without DNA. Recorded for this sample: about 85,000 distinct CDR3 sequences. With a few hundred thousand cells each, the CD8+ T cell subsets were individually sorted in triplicate. The source of the sample is a study of CXCR3-negative and CXCR3-positive naive CD8 T cells. Study findings and constraints: Both naive subsets had comparably high diversity; memory CD8+ cells much lower. Naive cells that were CXCR3-negative or CXCR3-positive used TRBV-TRBJ genes alike, while memory cells diverged. Naive cells that were CXCR3-positive had more hydrophobic TRB CDR3s (compared with CXCR3-negative naive cells).

The chain couples TRBV27 to TRBJ2-1; TCRdb's D gene call, TRBD1, goes unchecked for lack of DNA. The sequence came from a human donor in good health. Some clones in this sample may be carry-over from other donors' samples. The sample comprised naive CXCR3+ CD8+ T cells from blood. Documented subset: CD45RO-CCR7+CD27+CD95- naive CD8+ T cells expressing CXCR3 (TNR3+). CDR3 region: CATRQVGLQFF.